Presented here are 22 T cell receptor beta chains from one specimen sequenced in a study of blood T cell repertoires in COVID-19. Clones were read by immunoSEQ multiplex PCR, and TCRdb kept only the in-frame ones, dropping some. This sample has a few hundred thousand clones, with around 90% found just once. The source material was PBMCs or T cells enriched from blood (not recorded which). Receptor source: a woman younger than 30 with acute COVID-19.

The V and J genes are TRBV12-3 or TRBV12-4 and TRBJ1-1; 7 bases agree with TRBD1. The CDR3 covers 13 residues. The V gene end was trimmed by 3 bases and the J gene end by 7 bases; junction bases not matched to a gene: 5. In DNA, the CDR3 is TGTGCCAGCAGTTTGGAACAGGGGAGTGAAGCTTTCTTT. Its translation is CASSLEQGSEAFF.

The chain combines TRBV5-6 with TRBJ1-1, with TRBD1 identical over 8 bases. Looked up from germline, CDR1 is SGHDT and CDR2 is YYEEEE. The CDR3 spans 13 residues. The ends lost 1 base at V and 5 bases at J; junction bases unmatched: 1. In DNA form, the CDR3 reads TGTGCCAGCAGCTTGACAGGGGGAACTGAAGCTTTCTTT. This sequence encodes CASSLTGGTEAFF.

The V call is TRBV7-3, the J call TRBJ1-2; 7 bases agree with TRBD1. The CDR3 covers 16 residues. The germline gives CDR1 SGHTA, CDR2 FQGTGA. Trimming at V came to 2 bases and at J to 4 bases, leaving 10 bases not matched to a gene. CDR3 sequence (DNA): TGTGCCAGCAGCTTAGGAGGCCCTCGGGACAGCTATGGCTACACCTTC. This codes for CASSLGGPRDSYGYTF.

The V gene is TRBV5-1, the J gene TRBJ2-5, with 13 bases matching TRBD2. The germline gives CDR1 SGHRS, CDR2 YFSETQ. This CDR3 has 15 amino acids. The V segment lost 2 bases and the J segment 3 bases; nucleotides outside the gene matches: 1. In DNA, the CDR3 is TGCGCCAGCAGCTTCGGGACTAGCGGGAAAGAGACCCAGTACTTC. It translates to CASSFGTSGKETQYF.

In this sample, this clone turned up a few times. V gene TRBV30 combines with J gene TRBJ1-1, with D maybe TRBD1 (6 bases). The CDR3 contains 14 residues. The V and J ends lost 3 bases and 4 bases respectively, with 15 bases between them. Germline CDR1 is GTSNPN and CDR2 is SVGIG (reference sequence). CDR3 sequence reads: CAWRAGAAFTEAFF. The CDR3 DNA reads TGTGCCTGGAGGGCAGGGGCTGCCTTCACTGAAGCTTTCTTT. Together with reference TRBV30 and TRBJ1-1, the CDR3 gives the full variable domain: SQTIHQWPATLVQPVGSPLSLECTVEGTSNPNLYWYRQAAGRGLQLLFYSVGIGQISSEVPQNLSASRPQDRQFILSSKKLLLSDSGFYLCAWRAGAAFTEAFFGQGTRLTVV.

This chain connects TRBV11-2 to TRBJ1-2; the match to TRBD1 covers 9 bases. The CDR3 has 15 amino acids. V shed 3 bases and J 3 bases; nucleotides not matched to a gene: 5. Germline V gene sequence: CDR1 SGHAT, CDR2 FQNNGV. CDR3 amino acids: CASSFGTGSYYGYTF. CDR3 coding DNA: TGTGCCAGCAGCTTTGGGACAGGGAGTTACTATGGCTACACCTTC. The full variable domain, with the rest looked up from reference TRBV11-2 and TRBJ1-2, is EAGVAQSPRYKIIEKRQSVAFWCNPISGHATLYWYQQILGQGPKLLIQFQNNGVVDDSQLPKDRFSAERLKGVDSTLKIQPAKLEDSAVYLCASSFGTGSYYGYTFGSGTRLTVV.

The V and J genes are TRBV7-3 and TRBJ2-2; D might be TRBD2 (6 bases). In germline, CDR1 is SGHTA, CDR2 FQGTGA. Trimming cost V 1 base and J 0 bases, with 15 bases left between them. The CDR3 is made up of 18 amino acids. The CDR3 nucleotides are TGTGCCAGCAGCTTAAGACCCCTCGCGGGATCGAACACCGGGGAGCTGTTTTTT. Protein: CASSLRPLAGSNTGELFF. The whole variable domain, filled in from reference TRBV7-3 and TRBJ2-2, reads GAGVSQTPSNKVTEKGKYVELRCDPISGHTALYWYRQSLGQGPEFLIYFQGTGAADDSGLPNDRFFAVRPEGSVSTLKIQRTERGDSAVYLCASSLRPLAGSNTGELFFGEGSRLTVL.

The chain combines TRBV7-2 with TRBJ2-5, with 8 bases identical to TRBD1. The V gene's germline CDR1 is SGHTA and CDR2 FQGNSA. V was pared by 3 bases and J by 6 bases, with 3 bases of the junction left unmatched. This CDR3 comprises 13 residues. The chain's CDR3 is CASSLQGAKTQYF. The CDR3 bases are TGTGCCAGCAGCTTGCAGGGGGCCAAGACCCAGTACTTC.

The chain combines TRBV30 with TRBJ2-7; D perhaps matches TRBD2 (5 bases). Germline V gene lookup returns CDR1 GTSNPN and CDR2 SVGIG (reference sequence). The CDR3 is 13 amino acids. The ends were cut back, 4 bases at V and 4 bases at J, with 14 bases in the middle. The chain's CDR3 is CAWTSGSRYEQYF. The CDR3 DNA reads TGTGCCTGGACCAGTGGGAGTAGGTACGAGCAGTACTTC.

The J gene is TRBJ1-2, the V gene TRBV7-9; 7 bases are a match to TRBD1. The CDR3 length is 13 residues. CDR1 is SEHNR and CDR2 is FQNEAQ in the germline V gene (reference sequence). Unmatched junction bases numbered 3, after V lost 5 bases and J lost 3 bases. CDR3 DNA sequence: TGTGCCAGCAGCGACAGGGAGGACTATGGCTACACCTTC. Translated, it gives CASSDREDYGYTF.

The J gene is TRBJ1-3, the V gene TRBV11-2; D call uncertain. The CDR3 is 16 residues long. V was clipped by 1 base and J by 0 bases, with 10 bases between them. Per germline, CDR1 SGHAT and CDR2 FQNNGV. CDR3: CASSLGGGGSGNTIYF. The CDR3 bases are TGTGCCAGCAGCTTAGGAGGCGGAGGCTCTGGAAACACCATATATTTT. Drawing the rest from reference TRBV11-2 and TRBJ1-3, the complete variable domain is EAGVAQSPRYKIIEKRQSVAFWCNPISGHATLYWYQQILGQGPKLLIQFQNNGVVDDSQLPKDRFSAERLKGVDSTLKIQPAKLEDSAVYLCASSLGGGGSGNTIYFGEGSWLTVV.

This clone was observed a few times. The J gene is TRBJ2-3, the V gene TRBV9, with 8 bases fitting TRBD2. The germline CDR1 and CDR2 sequences are SGDLS and YYNGEE. This CDR3 contains 15 residues. V shed 6 bases, J shed 1 base, and the junction held 7 bases outside the gene matches. CDR3 DNA: TGTGCCAGCAACCTCGCCGGGAGGGGCACAGATACGCAGTATTTT. Protein product: CASNLAGRGTDTQYF.

The rearrangement joins TRBV5-8 to TRBJ2-7; D is perhaps TRBD2 (6 bases). Germline V gene data show CDR1 as SGHTS and CDR2 as YDEGEE. Deletions cut 4 bases from V and 3 bases from J, with 14 bases between. This CDR3 comprises 14 residues. DNA of the CDR3: TGTGCCAGCAGCCTGACTAGTGGTGTCTACGAGCAGTACTTC. Translated: CASSLTSGVYEQYF.

This sequence joins TRBV29-1 and TRBJ2-7, with D possibly matching TRBD2 (6 bases). From germline, CDR1 is SQVTM and CDR2 ANQGSEA. Between the trimmed V and J ends, which lost 4 bases and 1 base, there was a span of 11 bases. This CDR3 contains 13 residues. CDR3 residues: CSVARDFSYEQYF. CDR3 nucleotides: TGCAGCGTTGCCCGGGACTTTTCCTACGAGCAGTACTTC.

This clone was counted once. The chain is built from TRBV28 and TRBJ1-6; 7 bases line up with TRBD1. Trimming cost V 8 bases and J 12 bases; bases outside gene matches: 16. Per germline, CDR1 MDHEN and CDR2 SYDVKM. CDR3 size: 15 residues. CDR3 protein: CASWEQGQELEPLHF. DNA for the CDR3: TGTGCCAGCTGGGAACAGGGGCAAGAGCTGGAACCCCTCCACTTT.

The V gene is TRBV9, the J gene TRBJ2-3, with 7 bases matching TRBD2. Germline CDR1 and CDR2: SGDLS and YYNGEE. The CDR3 contains 16 residues. V lost 4 bases, J lost 1 base, and 9 bases stayed unmatched. The CDR3 nucleotides read TGTGCCAGCAGCCTTACTAGCGACCAGGGCACAGATACGCAGTATTTT. It encodes CASSLTSDQGTDTQYF. Full variable domain (remainder filled in from reference TRBV9 and TRBJ2-3): DSGVTQTPKHLITATGQRVTLRCSPRSGDLSVYWYQQSLDQGLQFLIQYYNGEERAKGNILERFSAQQFPDLHSELNLSSLELGDSALYFCASSLTSDQGTDTQYFGPGTRLTVL.

This chain uses TRBV30 with TRBJ2-7; maybe TRBD1 (6 bases). CDR1 GTSNPN and CDR2 SVGIG come from the germline V gene (reference sequence). The CDR3 runs 12 residues. The V end lost 0 bases, the J end lost 4 bases, and 7 bases lay between the germline ends. The CDR3 loop reads CAWSVTGYEQYF. CDR3 bases: TGTGCCTGGAGTGTCACAGGGTACGAGCAGTACTTC.

This sequence joins TRBV2 and TRBJ2-1, with 7 nucleotides matching TRBD2. J lost 4 bases, V lost 6 bases, and 3 bases had no gene match. CDR3 length: 13 amino acids. Looked up from germline, CDR1 is SNHLY and CDR2 is FYNNEI. The CDR3 sequence is CASRQRDYNEQFF. Here the CDR3 DNA reads TGTGCCAGCAGACAGCGGGATTACAATGAGCAGTTCTTC.

This chain uses TRBV6-5 with TRBJ1-1, with D possibly matching TRBD1 (5 bases). V was trimmed by 6 bases and J by 1 base, leaving 15 bases between them. This CDR3 contains 15 residues. Germline-derived CDR1 and CDR2 are MNHEY and SVGAGI. The CDR3 DNA follows: TGTGCCAGCAGGAGGTCCTTTACAGGGAACACTGAAGCTTTCTTT. Its translation: CASRRSFTGNTEAFF.

This clone was recorded only once. Other DNA sequences in the same sample also yield this CDR3. The CDR3, as DNA: TGTGCCACCAGCAGAGAAGGAGCAGGGAGCAATCAGCCCCAGCATTTT. It specifies CATSREGAGSNQPQHF. The J gene is TRBJ1-5, the V gene TRBV15; D perhaps matches TRBD1 (5 bases). The CDR3 loop spans 16 amino acids. The V gene lost 0 bases and the J gene lost 1 base, with 10 bases spanning the gap. Germline assignment: CDR1 LNHNV and CDR2 YYDKDF (reference sequence).

This clone was observed at least ten times. This sample includes further DNA sequences coding for the same CDR3. The chain is built from TRBV19 and TRBJ1-1, with TRBD1 as a possible D gene (5 bases). The germline V gene encodes CDR1 LNHDA and CDR2 SQIVND (reference sequence). The CDR3 covers 14 residues. Trimming pared 3 bases from V and 0 bases from J, leaving 8 bases between. The CDR3 loop reads CASSMGGLNTEAFF. The CDR3 DNA is TGTGCCAGTAGTATGGGGGGTTTGAACACTGAAGCTTTCTTT.

The chain links TRBV19 to TRBJ1-1, with D unclear. The CDR3 is made up of 14 amino acids. The V gene lost 4 bases and the J gene lost 4 bases, with 13 bases spanning the gap. The germline gives CDR1 LNHDA, CDR2 SQIVND (reference sequence). The CDR3: CASSTRTGSTEAFF. The DNA of the CDR3 is TGTGCCAGTAGTACACGCACCGGGAGCACTGAAGCTTTCTTT.